The 18 T cell receptor beta chains given below trace back to one sample, sequenced in a study of T cell responses to AZD1222 COVID-19 vaccine (dated by TCRdb to the early 2020s). The library was obtained by the immunoSEQ multiplex PCR assay. TCRdb holds this immuneACCESS table with in-frame rearrangements only. Some clones are missing; in checked studies, unresolved V genes explain under half, and the rest has no known cause. The sample table holds about 220,000 clones, of which 93% were seen once. In total, the top ten clones hold 1% of the sample. According to the study, the label for this sample's time point signals: baseline before first vaccination. Reading the label with the study, this specimen's treatment or condition is: meningococcal conjugate vaccine given as trial control. The source was peripheral blood, collected on day 0 of MenACWY control vaccination. The receptors stem from an adult in good health.

V usage is TRBV14 and J usage is TRBJ1-2, with D tentatively TRBD1 (5 bases). This CDR3 is built from 12 residues. From germline, CDR1 is SGHDN and CDR2 FVKESK. V dropped 4 bases and J dropped 7 bases, with 10 bases sitting between them. Here the CDR3 reads CASSRAGFGYTF. The CDR3 nucleotides read TGTGCCAGCAGCCGTGCAGGGTTTGGCTACACCTTC.

The chain combines TRBV5-6 with TRBJ1-1, with 8 bases matching TRBD1. The CDR3 extends over 15 amino acids. The J segment lost 5 bases and the V segment lost 4 bases, leaving 10 bases of the junction unmatched. Germline V lookup: CDR1 SGHDT, CDR2 YYEEEE. CDR3 loop: CASSREQGALTEAFF. CDR3 coding DNA: TGTGCCAGCAGCAGGGAGCAGGGGGCGCTGACTGAAGCTTTCTTT.

A remark on this clone: The same CDR3 is also encoded by other DNA sequences in this sample. The chain carries TRBV6-5 and TRBJ1-1; no firm D call. The CDR3 covers 11 residues. The germline V gene encodes CDR1 MNHEY and CDR2 SVGAGI. Deletions cut 2 bases from V and 6 bases from J, with 4 bases between. CDR3 nucleotide sequence: TGTGCCAGCAGTTACAGGGCTGAAGCTTTCTTT. Protein: CASSYRAEAFF.

J is TRBJ2-5 and V is TRBV5-1; 9 nucleotides match TRBD2. The trim removed 4 bases at V and 1 base at J, leaving 8 bases unmatched. CDR1 is SGHRS and CDR2 is YFSETQ in the germline V gene. The CDR3 has 16 residues. This CDR3 reads CASSPTKAGGQETQYF. The DNA for the CDR3 is TGCGCCAGCAGCCCGACAAAAGCGGGGGGCCAAGAGACCCAGTACTTC.

V gene TRBV3-1 (or the pseudogene TRBV3-2) combines with J gene TRBJ1-1; perhaps TRBD1 as D (5 bases). The CDR3 runs 15 residues. Germline lookup yields CDR1 LGHDT and CDR2 YNNKEL (reference sequence). Deletions cut 5 bases from V and 3 bases from J, with 16 bases between. The CDR3 region has the DNA TGTGCCAGCAGCTTAGGACATCTTTTTGACACTGAAGCTTTCTTT. Its protein product is CASSLGHLFDTEAFF.

DNA of the CDR3: TGCGCCAGCAGCCCTAATGGGGGGCCGAGCACTGAAGCTTTCTTT. It codes for CASSPNGGPSTEAFF. The J gene is TRBJ1-1, the V gene TRBV5-1; D is possibly TRBD1 (6 bases). Germline V CDR1 and CDR2: SGHRS, YFSETQ. The CDR3 spans 15 residues. V was trimmed by 4 bases and J by 4 bases, leaving 17 bases between them.

The chain recombines TRBV19 with TRBJ1-1; TRBD1 matches at 8 bases. This CDR3 comprises 16 residues. Germline V gene data show CDR1 as LNHDA and CDR2 as SQIVND (reference sequence). With V trimmed by 4 bases and J by 0 bases, 7 bases remained unmatched. In DNA form, the CDR3 reads TGTGCCAGTAGTACCCCTTCAGGGGGCATGAACACTGAAGCTTTCTTT. Encoded protein: CASSTPSGGMNTEAFF.

V and J are TRBV6-5 and TRBJ1-5; the D gene is possibly TRBD1 (5 bases). Per germline, CDR1 MNHEY and CDR2 SVGAGI. The germline V and J ends were trimmed by 6 bases and 8 bases, with 14 bases remaining between them. There are 13 residues in the CDR3. The CDR3 is CASRAPGGEPQHF. CDR3 nucleotides: TGTGCCAGCAGGGCACCCGGGGGGGAGCCCCAGCATTTT.

The rearrangement joins TRBV28 to TRBJ1-5, with D possibly TRBD1 on 6 matching bases. There are 14 residues in the CDR3. Trimming left V 3 bases short and J 6 bases short, with 12 bases between. CDR1 is MDHEN, CDR2 SYDVKM, per germline. The CDR3 region has the DNA TGTGCCAGCAGTTTCCTAGGGGGGGGTCAGCCCCAGCATTTT. As protein: CASSFLGGGQPQHF. Drawing the rest from reference TRBV28 and TRBJ1-5, the complete variable domain is DVKVTQSSRYLVKRTGEKVFLECVQDMDHENMFWYRQDPGLGLRLIYFSYDVKMKEKGDIPEGYSVSREKKERFSLILESASTNQTSMYLCASSFLGGGQPQHFGDGTRLSIL.

J is TRBJ1-3 and V is TRBV7-9; no clear D gene. The germline CDR1 and CDR2 sequences are SEHNR and FQNEAQ (reference sequence). The CDR3 has 15 residues. The V end was cut by 1 base, the J end by 1 base, with 8 bases between. The CDR3 spells CASSLVLGSGNTIYF. CDR3 nucleotides: TGTGCCAGCAGCTTAGTCCTGGGTTCTGGAAACACCATATATTTT.

The gene calls are TRBV30 and TRBJ1-1; 9 bases are a match to TRBD1. The CDR3 is 13 amino acids. J lost 11 bases, V lost 3 bases, and 10 bases had no gene match. CDR1 and CDR2 from the germline V gene are GTSNPN and SVGIG (reference sequence). The CDR3, as DNA: TGTGCCTGGAGCCCCTACAGGGGGCCCTTTGCTTTCTTT. This translates into CAWSPYRGPFAFF. The full variable domain, completed using reference TRBV30 and TRBJ1-1, is SQTIHQWPATLVQPVGSPLSLECTVEGTSNPNLYWYRQAAGRGLQLLFYSVGIGQISSEVPQNLSASRPQDRQFILSSKKLLLSDSGFYLCAWSPYRGPFAFFGQGTRLTVV.

This chain connects TRBV6-5 to TRBJ1-2, with 7 bases fitting TRBD1. The germline CDR1 and CDR2 sequences are MNHEY and SVGAGI. J lost 8 bases, V lost 5 bases, and 5 bases had no gene match. This CDR3 region has 12 residues. The CDR3 loop reads CASSPRGAGYTF. CDR3 in DNA: TGTGCCAGCAGTCCCAGGGGGGCCGGCTACACCTTC.

The chain is built from TRBV6-4 and TRBJ2-3; D tentatively reads TRBD1 or TRBD2 (5 bases each). Germline CDR1 is MRHNA and CDR2 is SNTAGT. Trimming left V 3 bases short and J 0 bases short, with 10 bases between. The CDR3 contains 15 residues. CDR3 sequence reads: CASSEGELSTDTQYF. In nucleotides, the CDR3 is TGTGCCAGCAGTGAGGGGGAACTTAGCACAGATACGCAGTATTTT.

V usage is TRBV2 and J usage is TRBJ2-5, with TRBD1 matching over 10 bases. Germline CDR1 is SNHLY and CDR2 is FYNNEI. The trim removed 8 bases at V and 5 bases at J, leaving 8 bases unmatched. The CDR3 extends over 14 amino acids. The CDR3 region is CASGMTGGLETQYF. The CDR3, as DNA: TGTGCCAGCGGGATGACAGGGGGCTTGGAGACCCAGTACTTC.

The chain links TRBV30 to TRBJ2-7, with D perhaps TRBD1 (5 bases). This CDR3 is 17 amino acids long. The V end was cut by 3 bases, the J end by 6 bases, with 27 bases between. CDR1 and CDR2 (germline): GTSNPN, SVGIG (reference sequence). The CDR3 DNA sequence: TGTGCCTGGAGCTCTTTGATTCGCAGGGCGTCACCTTCCGAGCAGTACTTC. Translation gives CAWSSLIRRASPSEQYF.

The chain employs TRBV27 and TRBJ1-6; a possible D gene is TRBD1 (5 bases). The CDR3 extends over 14 amino acids. CDR1 MNHEY and CDR2 SMNVEV come from the germline V gene (reference sequence). V gave up 4 bases and J gave up 9 bases, with 13 bases separating them. The DNA of the CDR3 is TGTGCCAGCAGTTCGGGCCATAGGGGTTCACCCCTCCACTTT. Its protein product is CASSSGHRGSPLHF.

The chain combines TRBV5-4 with TRBJ2-5; D gene ambiguous. The V gene lost 1 base and the J gene lost 3 bases, with 10 bases spanning the gap. Per the germline V gene, CDR1 is SGHNT and CDR2 is YYREEE (reference sequence). The CDR3 covers 14 residues. CDR3 region: CASSLLAGKETQYF. For the CDR3, the DNA is TGTGCCAGCAGCTTGTTGGCAGGAAAAGAGACCCAGTACTTC.

The V call is TRBV29-1, the J call TRBJ2-1; 11 bases agree with TRBD2. Per the germline V gene, CDR1 is SQVTM and CDR2 is ANQGSEA. J lost 6 bases, V lost 3 bases, and 7 bases had no gene match. This CDR3 comprises 15 residues. CDR3 sequence: CSVDSGGAYSNEQFF. The CDR3 nucleotides read TGCAGCGTTGATAGCGGGGGGGCATACTCCAATGAGCAGTTCTTC.